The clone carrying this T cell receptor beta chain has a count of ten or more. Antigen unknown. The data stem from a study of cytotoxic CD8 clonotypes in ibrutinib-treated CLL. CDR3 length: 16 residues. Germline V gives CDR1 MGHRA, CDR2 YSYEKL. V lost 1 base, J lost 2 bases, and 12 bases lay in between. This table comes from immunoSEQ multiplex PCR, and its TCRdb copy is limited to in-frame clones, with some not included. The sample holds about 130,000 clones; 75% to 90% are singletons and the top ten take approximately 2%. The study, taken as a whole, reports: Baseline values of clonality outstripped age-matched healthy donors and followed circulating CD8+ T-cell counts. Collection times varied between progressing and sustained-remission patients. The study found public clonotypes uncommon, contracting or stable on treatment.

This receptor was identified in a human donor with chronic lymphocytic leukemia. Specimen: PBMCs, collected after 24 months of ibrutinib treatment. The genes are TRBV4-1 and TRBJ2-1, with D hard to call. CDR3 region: CASSQVNLVAYNEQFF. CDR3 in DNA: TGCGCCAGCAGCCAAGTAAACCTCGTAGCCTACAATGAGCAGTTCTTC.